The 18 T cell receptor beta chains below all came from one sample that was sequenced in a study of cytomegalovirus exposure and HLA in healthy donors. PCR amplification relied on 60 Vbeta primers (plus 13 Jbeta primers). Using immunoSEQ multiplex PCR, the repertoire was profiled, and TCRdb retains in-frame clones only, with some absent. The sample lists around 30,000 clones, 35% to 50% occurring once. The sequencing input was PBMCs. All receptors come from a woman aged 45 to 65 in good health and CMV-seronegative.

This clone has only a few counts. The V gene is TRBV30, the J gene TRBJ2-7; 9 bases match TRBD1. This CDR3 comprises 14 residues. Germline V gene lookup returns CDR1 GTSNPN and CDR2 SVGIG (reference sequence). V was pared by 4 bases and J by 1 base, with 5 bases of the junction left unmatched. Written as DNA, the CDR3 is TGTGCCTGGACCGACAGGGGGATTTCCTACGAGCAGTACTTC. Translating it yields CAWTDRGISYEQYF.

This clone was counted between two and nine times. The rearrangement links TRBV19 to TRBJ2-7; 9 positions match TRBD1. Per the germline V gene, CDR1 is LNHDA and CDR2 is SQIVND (reference sequence). This CDR3 region has 14 residues. Trimming took 7 bases from V and 1 from J; bases not matched to a gene: 5. The CDR3 nucleotides read TGTGCCAGTACCCCCGGGACAGGGTCCTACGAGCAGTACTTC. Its translation is CASTPGTGSYEQYF.

The table lists this clone with a few counts. This sequence joins TRBV27 and TRBJ1-2; tentatively, D is TRBD1 (5 bases). Trimming left V 1 base short and J 5 bases short, with 17 bases between. The CDR3 runs 16 residues. CDR1 is MNHEY, CDR2 SMNVEV, per germline (reference sequence). The CDR3 region is CASSLFLGGRIYGYTF. Written as DNA, the CDR3 is TGTGCCAGCAGTTTATTCTTGGGGGGACGGATATATGGCTACACCTTC.

V usage is TRBV12-5 and J usage is TRBJ1-1; D is undetermined. CDR1 and CDR2 (germline): LGHNT, FRNRAP. This CDR3 has 14 residues. Trimming took 5 bases from V and 0 from J, leaving 10 bases between them. CDR3 loop: CASGVTPVNTEAFF. As DNA, the CDR3 is TGTGCTAGTGGTGTGACTCCCGTGAACACTGAAGCTTTCTTT.

This clone was observed a handful of times. The chain carries TRBV30 and TRBJ1-3, with D maybe TRBD1 (6 bases). V shed 0 bases and J shed 5 bases, with 17 bases lying between them. CDR3 length: 16 residues. CDR1 is GTSNPN and CDR2 is SVGIG in the germline V gene (reference sequence). The CDR3, as DNA: TGTGCCTGGAGTGTAGAGGGGGACCGAGGTAGAAACACCATATATTTT. It is translated as CAWSVEGDRGRNTIYF.

The chain recombines TRBV4-1 with TRBJ2-5; 8 bases map to TRBD2. J lost 2 bases, V lost 8 bases, and 13 bases had no gene match. The germline V gene encodes CDR1 MGHRA and CDR2 YSYEKL. The CDR3 consists of 16 residues. The CDR3 loop reads CASAPAPGLVQETQYF. Here the CDR3 DNA reads TGCGCCAGCGCCCCCGCCCCGGGACTAGTTCAAGAGACCCAGTACTTC.

This chain joins TRBV5-4 and TRBJ1-2; D remains ambiguous. The germline gives CDR1 SGHNT, CDR2 YYREEE (reference sequence). This CDR3 has 16 amino acids. The ends were cut back, 4 bases at V and 7 bases at J, with 23 bases in the middle. CDR3 DNA: TGTGCCAGCAGCCCAAACCCGGTGACTCCCTATGGTGGCTACACCTTC. This translates into CASSPNPVTPYGGYTF.

The genes are TRBV27 and TRBJ2-5, with 10 bases fitting TRBD1. The CDR3 totals 14 residues. After removal of 5 bases from V and 4 bases from J, the junction contained 4 bases not matched to a gene. Germline CDR1 MNHEY, CDR2 SMNVEV (reference sequence). CDR3 protein: CASSPRDRGETQYF. The CDR3 coding sequence is TGTGCCAGCAGTCCCCGGGACAGGGGAGAGACCCAGTACTTC.

The rearrangement joins TRBV6-1 to TRBJ2-3, with D perhaps matching TRBD2 (7 bases). V gave up 0 bases and J gave up 2 bases, with 12 bases separating them. The CDR3 runs 16 residues. Per the germline V gene, CDR1 is MNHNS and CDR2 is SASEGT. CDR3 bases: TGTGCCAGCAGTGAAGCCTGGCGGGGGCTCACAGATACGCAGTATTTT. Protein product: CASSEAWRGLTDTQYF.

This chain links TRBV19 with TRBJ2-1; the match to TRBD2 covers 8 bases. Germline V gene sequence: CDR1 LNHDA, CDR2 SQIVND (reference sequence). The CDR3 is 15 amino acids. Trimming took 2 bases from V and 7 from J; bases not matched to a gene: 7. Written as DNA, the CDR3 is TGTGCCAGTAGTATAAGCGGGGGATCTGTAAATGAGCAGTTCTTC. Its translation is CASSISGGSVNEQFF.

This clone was observed a few times. The V gene is TRBV18, the J gene TRBJ2-7; a weak D match, TRBD1 (5 bases). The V end was cut by 3 bases, the J end by 3 bases, with 12 bases between. The CDR3 length is 14 residues. Germline CDR1 is KGHSH and CDR2 is LQKENI. CDR3 coding DNA: TGTGCCAGCTCACCGTATGGACAAATCTACGAGCAGTACTTC. It encodes CASSPYGQIYEQYF.

This rearrangement joins TRBV5-4 to TRBJ2-5, with TRBD1 matching over 9 bases. This CDR3 is built from 14 residues. V was pared by 4 bases and J by 5 bases, with 6 bases of the junction left unmatched. Germline CDR1 SGHNT, CDR2 YYREEE (reference sequence). CDR3 loop: CASSRDREAETQYF. CDR3 nucleotide sequence: TGTGCCAGCAGCCGGGACAGGGAAGCGGAGACCCAGTACTTC.

The rearrangement links TRBV13 to TRBJ2-2, with TRBD2 matching over 10 bases. Germline V gene sequence: CDR1 PRHDT, CDR2 FYEKMQ (reference sequence). Trimming removed 5 bases from V and 3 bases from J; junction bases left unmatched: 9. The CDR3 totals 17 residues. DNA of the CDR3: TGTGCCAGCAGCCAAGTAGCGGGAGGCCGGCACACCGGGGAGCTGTTTTTT. It yields the protein CASSQVAGGRHTGELFF.

Note on this clone: This CDR3 is also generated by other DNA sequences in the sample. V gene TRBV5-4 combines with J gene TRBJ2-1, with 9 bases that match TRBD1. The CDR3 contains 14 residues. The junction had 6 bases not matched to a gene; V was cut back by 4 bases and J by 7 bases. Germline-derived CDR1 and CDR2 are SGHNT and YYREEE (reference sequence). The CDR3, as DNA: TGTGCCAGCAGCCCGGGACAGGGAAGGAATGAGCAGTTCTTC. It translates to CASSPGQGRNEQFF.

This rearrangement joins TRBV6-1 to TRBJ2-4; D possibly corresponds to TRBD1 (6 bases). The CDR3 length is 14 residues. V was clipped by 4 bases and J by 7 bases, with 14 bases between them. The germline CDR1 and CDR2 sequences are MNHNS and SASEGT. The DNA of the CDR3 is TGTGCCAGCAGTGGCAGGGGTGGGCGTAACATTCAGTACTTC. This codes for CASSGRGGRNIQYF.

This sequence joins TRBV15 and TRBJ1-2; D possibly corresponds to TRBD1 (6 bases). The CDR3 is made up of 13 amino acids. Trimming shortened V by 7 bases and J by 4 bases, and 13 bases separated the two germline ends. The germline gives CDR1 LNHNV, CDR2 YYDKDF (reference sequence). In DNA form, the CDR3 reads TGTGCCACCACGCTGGGACATTTCTATGGCTACACCTTC. Its protein product is CATTLGHFYGYTF.

The chain uses TRBV30 and TRBJ1-5; 10 nucleotides match TRBD1. The V segment lost 1 base and the J segment 4 bases; nucleotides outside the gene matches: 7. Germline CDR1 and CDR2: GTSNPN and SVGIG (reference sequence). The CDR3 sequence is 16 residues long. The CDR3 spells CAWSASRTGGNQPQHF. CDR3 coding DNA: TGTGCCTGGAGTGCTTCCAGGACAGGGGGAAATCAGCCCCAGCATTTT.

This clone was observed a handful of times. The chain joins TRBV7-8 to TRBJ2-3, with 10 bases that match TRBD2. Per the germline V gene, CDR1 is SGHVS and CDR2 is FQNEAQ. This CDR3 has 17 amino acids. Trimming at V came to 0 bases and at J to 6 bases, leaving 9 bases not matched to a gene. The CDR3 region is CASSLAASGRAWDTQYF. CDR3 in DNA: TGTGCCAGCAGCTTAGCGGCGAGCGGGAGGGCCTGGGATACGCAGTATTTT.